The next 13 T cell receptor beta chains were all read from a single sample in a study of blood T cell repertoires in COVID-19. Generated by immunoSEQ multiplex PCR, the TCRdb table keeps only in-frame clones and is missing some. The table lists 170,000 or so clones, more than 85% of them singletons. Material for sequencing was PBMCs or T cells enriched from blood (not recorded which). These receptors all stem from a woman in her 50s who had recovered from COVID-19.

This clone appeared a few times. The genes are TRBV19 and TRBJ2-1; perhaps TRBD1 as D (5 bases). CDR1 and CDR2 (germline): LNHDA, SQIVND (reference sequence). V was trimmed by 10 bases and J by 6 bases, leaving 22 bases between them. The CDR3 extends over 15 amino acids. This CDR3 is CATSRGPGPRNEQFF. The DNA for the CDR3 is TGTGCCACCTCTCGAGGTCCAGGGCCGCGCAATGAGCAGTTCTTC.

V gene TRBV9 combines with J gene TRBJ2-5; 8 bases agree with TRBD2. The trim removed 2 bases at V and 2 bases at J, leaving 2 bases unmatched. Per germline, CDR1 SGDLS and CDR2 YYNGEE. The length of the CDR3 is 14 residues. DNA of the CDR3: TGTGCCAGCAGCGTCGTAGCGGGACAAGAGACCCAGTACTTC. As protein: CASSVVAGQETQYF.

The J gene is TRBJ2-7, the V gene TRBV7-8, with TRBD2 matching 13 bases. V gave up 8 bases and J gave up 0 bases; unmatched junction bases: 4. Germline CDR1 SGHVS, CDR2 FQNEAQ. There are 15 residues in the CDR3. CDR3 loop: CASSGTSGISYEQYF. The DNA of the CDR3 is TGTGCCAGCTCCGGGACTAGCGGGATCTCCTACGAGCAGTACTTC.

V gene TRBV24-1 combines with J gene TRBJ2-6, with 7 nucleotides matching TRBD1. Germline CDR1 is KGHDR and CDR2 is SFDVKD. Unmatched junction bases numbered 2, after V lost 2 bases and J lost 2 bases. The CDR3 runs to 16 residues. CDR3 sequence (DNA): TGTGCCACCAGTGATTCAACAGGGGCTGGGGCCAACGTCCTGACTTTC. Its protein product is CATSDSTGAGANVLTF.

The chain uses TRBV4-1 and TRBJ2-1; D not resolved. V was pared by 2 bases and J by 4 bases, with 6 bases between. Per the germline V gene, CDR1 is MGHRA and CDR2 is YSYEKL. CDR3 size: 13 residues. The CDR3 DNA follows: TGCGCCAGCAGCCAAAACAGTTACAATGAGCAGTTCTTC. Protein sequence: CASSQNSYNEQFF.

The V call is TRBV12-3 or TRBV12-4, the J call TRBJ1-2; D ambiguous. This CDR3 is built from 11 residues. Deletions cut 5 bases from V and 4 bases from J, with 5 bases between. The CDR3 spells CASSQVYGYTF. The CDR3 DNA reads TGTGCCAGCAGTCAGGTCTATGGCTACACCTTC.

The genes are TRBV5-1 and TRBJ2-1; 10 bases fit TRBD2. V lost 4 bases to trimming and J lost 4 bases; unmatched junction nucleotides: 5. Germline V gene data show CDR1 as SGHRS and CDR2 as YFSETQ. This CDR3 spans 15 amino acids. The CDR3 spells CASSPGTSEYNEQFF. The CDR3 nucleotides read TGCGCCAGCAGCCCCGGGACTAGCGAATACAATGAGCAGTTCTTC.

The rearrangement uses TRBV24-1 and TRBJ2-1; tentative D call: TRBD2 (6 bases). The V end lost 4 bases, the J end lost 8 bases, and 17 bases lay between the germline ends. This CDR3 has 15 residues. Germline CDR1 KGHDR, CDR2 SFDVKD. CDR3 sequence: CATSDLLGGDHEQFF. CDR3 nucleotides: TGTGCCACCAGTGACCTCCTGGGGGGAGACCATGAGCAGTTCTTC.

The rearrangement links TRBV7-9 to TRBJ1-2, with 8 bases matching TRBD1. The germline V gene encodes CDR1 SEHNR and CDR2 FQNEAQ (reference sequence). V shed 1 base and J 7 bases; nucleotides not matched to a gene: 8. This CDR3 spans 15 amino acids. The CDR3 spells CASSLVGRGQGGYTF. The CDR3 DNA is TGTGCCAGCAGCTTAGTTGGCAGGGGGCAAGGTGGCTACACCTTC. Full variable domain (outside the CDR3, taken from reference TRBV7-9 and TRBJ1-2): DTGVSQNPRHKITKRGQNVTFRCDPISEHNRLYWYRQTLGQGPEFLTYFQNEAQLEKSRLLSDRFSAERPKGSFSTLEIQRTEQGDSAMYLCASSLVGRGQGGYTFGSGTRLTVV.

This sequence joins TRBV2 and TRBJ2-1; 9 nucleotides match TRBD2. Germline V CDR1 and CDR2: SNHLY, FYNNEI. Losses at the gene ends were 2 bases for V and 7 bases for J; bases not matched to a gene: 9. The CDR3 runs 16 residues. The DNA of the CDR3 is TGTGCCAGCAGTGAATATGCGGGAGGGCGGTGGAATGAGCAGTTCTTC. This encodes CASSEYAGGRWNEQFF. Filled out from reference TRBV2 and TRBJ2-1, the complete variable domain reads EPEVTQTPSHQVTQMGQEVILRCVPISNHLYFYWYRQILGQKVEFLVSFYNNEISEKSEIFDDQFSVERPDGSNFTLKIRSTKLEDSAMYFCASSEYAGGRWNEQFFGPGTRLTVL.

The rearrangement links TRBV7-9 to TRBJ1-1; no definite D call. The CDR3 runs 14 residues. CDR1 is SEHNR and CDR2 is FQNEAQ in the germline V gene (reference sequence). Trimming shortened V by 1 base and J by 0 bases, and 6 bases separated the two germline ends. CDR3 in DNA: TGTGCCAGCAGCTTAGGTGCGGTGAACACTGAAGCTTTCTTT. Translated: CASSLGAVNTEAFF.

The CDR3, as DNA: TGTGCCAGCAGCTTAGACAGCCTTTACTCTGGAAACACCATATATTTT. Its translation: CASSLDSLYSGNTIYF. The V and J genes are TRBV7-2 and TRBJ1-3; no reliable D call. Between the trimmed V and J ends, which lost 1 base and 0 bases, there was a span of 10 bases. Per germline, CDR1 SGHTA and CDR2 FQGNSA. The CDR3 is made up of 16 amino acids.

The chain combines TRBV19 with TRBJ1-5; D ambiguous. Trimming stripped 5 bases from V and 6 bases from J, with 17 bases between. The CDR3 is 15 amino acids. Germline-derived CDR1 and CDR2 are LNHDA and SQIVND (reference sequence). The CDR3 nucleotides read TGTGCCAGTAGTCCCCGCTCTCAAGGCGGTCAGCCCCAGCATTTT. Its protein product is CASSPRSQGGQPQHF.